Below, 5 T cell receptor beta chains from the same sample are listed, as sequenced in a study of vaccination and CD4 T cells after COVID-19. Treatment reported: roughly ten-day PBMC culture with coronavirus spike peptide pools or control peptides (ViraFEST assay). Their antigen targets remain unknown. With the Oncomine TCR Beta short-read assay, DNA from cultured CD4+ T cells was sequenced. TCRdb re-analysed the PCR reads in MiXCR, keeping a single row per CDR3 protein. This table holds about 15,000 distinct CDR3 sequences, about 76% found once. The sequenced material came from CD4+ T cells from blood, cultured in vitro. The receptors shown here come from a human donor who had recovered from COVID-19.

The CDR3 DNA reads as TGTGCCGGGGGGGCTACTCAGCCCCAGCATTTT. The encoded protein is CAGGATQPQHF. V is TRBV30 and J is TRBJ1-5; TRBD1 is a possible D gene (6 bases). From germline, CDR1 is GTSNPN and CDR2 SVGIG (reference sequence). V shed 8 bases and J shed 6 bases, with 11 bases lying between them. This CDR3 spans 11 amino acids.

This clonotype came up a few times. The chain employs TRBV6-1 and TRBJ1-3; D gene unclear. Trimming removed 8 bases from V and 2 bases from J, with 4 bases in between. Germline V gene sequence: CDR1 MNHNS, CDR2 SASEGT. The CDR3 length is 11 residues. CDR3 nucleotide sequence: TGTGCCAGCCGAACTGGAAACACCATATATTTT. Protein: CASRTGNTIYF.

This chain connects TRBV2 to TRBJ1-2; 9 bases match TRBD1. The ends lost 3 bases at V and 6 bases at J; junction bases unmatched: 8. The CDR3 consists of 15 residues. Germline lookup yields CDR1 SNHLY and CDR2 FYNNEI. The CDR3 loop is CASSDSTTGGDGYTF. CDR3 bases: TGTGCCAGCAGTGATTCAACCACAGGGGGCGATGGCTACACCTTC.

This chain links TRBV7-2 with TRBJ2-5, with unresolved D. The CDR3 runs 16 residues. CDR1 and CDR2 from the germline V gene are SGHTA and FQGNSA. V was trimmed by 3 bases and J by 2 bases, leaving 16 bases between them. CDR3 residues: CASSFGIRRRQETQYF. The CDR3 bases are TGTGCCAGCAGCTTCGGTATCCGCCGACGACAAGAGACCCAGTACTTC. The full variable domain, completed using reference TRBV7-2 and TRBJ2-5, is GAGVSQSPSNKVTEKGKDVELRCDPISGHTALYWYRQSLGQGLEFLIYFQGNSAPDKSGLPSDRFSAERTGGSVSTLTIQRTQQEDSAVYLCASSFGIRRRQETQYFGPGTRLLVL.

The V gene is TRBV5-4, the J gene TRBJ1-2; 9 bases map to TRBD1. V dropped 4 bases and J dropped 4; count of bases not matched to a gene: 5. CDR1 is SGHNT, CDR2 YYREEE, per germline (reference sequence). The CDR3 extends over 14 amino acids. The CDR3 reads CASSLTGGIYGYTF. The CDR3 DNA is TGTGCCAGCAGCCTGACAGGGGGGATCTATGGCTACACCTTC.